The clone carrying this TCR beta chain was seen many times. The target antigen is unknown. These data come from a study of regulatory T cells in long-lasting Graves disease. Turning to the study itself: Recently diagnosed Graves' patients had received antithyroid drugs for under 3 months. Study results and limitations: Persistent Graves' cases showed lower TCR diversity than newly diagnosed cases.

Time point described: newly diagnosed GD, antithyroid drugs for less than 3 months. There was RNA extracted from PBMCs, and the TCR library was made from it. From germline, CDR1 is PRHDT and CDR2 FYEKMQ (reference sequence). The CDR3 spans 17 residues. V was pared by 4 bases and J by 6 bases, with 24 bases between. Arm-PCR of CDR3 regions and iRepertoire HTBI primers were the basis on which TCR beta libraries were built. TCRdb reanalysed the multiplex PCR reads using MiXCR and keeps one entry per CDR3 protein. The table records around 500,000 distinct CDR3 sequences, 12% of them present only once. These same data were also listed under a study on T cells in Graves' hyperthyroidism and ophthalmopathy.

The genes are TRBV13 and TRBJ1-1, with a possible D match to TRBD1 (6 bases). The source of this sequence is a woman aged 25 to 45 with Graves disease. The material was peripheral blood mononuclear cells (PBMCs), obtained at new diagnosis, from a patient treated with antithyroid drugs. CDR3 residues: CASSSPPGPGAWAEAFF. CDR3 coding DNA: TGTGCCAGCAGCTCCCCCCCCGGGCCGGGGGCTTGGGCTGAAGCTTTCTTT.